This T cell receptor beta chain was found in a study of cytomegalovirus exposure and HLA in healthy donors. CDR1 and CDR2 (germline): LNHDA, SQIVND (reference sequence). The CDR3 loop spans 16 amino acids. J was trimmed by 6 bases and V by 3 bases; bases with no gene match: 7. On this clone: Its antigen is currently unknown.

Notes on the study in general: Published work reported that the classifier diagnosed cytomegalovirus status with high specificity and sensitivity. Among TCR sequences, most were rare, though some public TCRs appeared in many donors.

Primers: 60 Vbeta forward and 13 Jbeta reverse. The data were produced by immunoSEQ multiplex PCR, yet TCRdb's version contains in-frame clones alone and is incomplete. The sample holds around 120,000 clones; 60% to 85% are singletons and the top ten take less than 3.5%. Input material: PBMCs. The chain carries TRBV19 and TRBJ1-5, with 11 bases matching TRBD1. The sequence came from a woman aged 40 to 50 in good health and CMV-seropositive. This CDR3 reads CASSMGGQGATQPQHF. DNA for the CDR3: TGTGCCAGTAGTATGGGTGGACAGGGGGCTACTCAGCCCCAGCATTTT.